This is a list of T cell receptor beta chains from one sample in a study of blood T cell repertoires in COVID-19. Repertoires were generated with immunoSEQ multiplex PCR, while TCRdb's copy carries only in-frame clones and drops some. The repertoire holds over 75,000 clones, with 88% as singletons. Sequencing was done on a sample of peripheral blood. These receptors originate from a man in his fifties with COVID-19, enrolled during active disease. The CDR3 runs from the conserved cysteine through the conserved F or W. The D gene is left open where the match is weak. Clone sizes are given selectively: once, few, many, or a class where the clone is expanded.

clone size: .; J gene: TRBJ2-1; D gene: TRBD2; V gene: TRBV6-1; CDR3 DNA: TGTGCCAGCAGTGAAGTCTCTAGCGGGGGGTACAATGAGCAGTTCTTC; CDR3 protein: CASSEVSSGGYNEQFF
clone size: .; J gene: TRBJ1-1; D gene: .; V gene: TRBV7-6; CDR3 DNA: TGTGCCAGCAGGGGACACTCGAACACTGAAGCTTTCTTT; CDR3 protein: CASRGHSNTEAFF
clone size: .; J gene: TRBJ1-1; D gene: .; V gene: TRBV5-1; CDR3 DNA: TGCGCCAGCAGCTTGGAGACCGGACAGCCGAACACTGAAGCTTTCTTT; CDR3 protein: CASSLETGQPNTEAFF
clone size: .; J gene: TRBJ1-1; D gene: .; V gene: TRBV3-1/TRBV3-2; CDR3 DNA: TGTGCCAGCAGCCAACGGTCAAGTGGAGGAGCTTTCTTT; CDR3 protein: CASSQRSSGGAFF
clone size: .; J gene: TRBJ1-2; D gene: TRBD1; V gene: TRBV18; CDR3 DNA: TGTGCCAGCTCCCGCGATGAGGGGGCGAACCCTAACTATGGCTACACCTTC; CDR3 protein: CASSRDEGANPNYGYTF
clone size: .; J gene: TRBJ1-5; D gene: .; V gene: TRBV19; CDR3 DNA: TGTGCCAGTAGTCTCGCGACAAGGTCCAATCAGCCCCAGCATTTT; CDR3 protein: CASSLATRSNQPQHF
clone size: .; J gene: TRBJ1-6; D gene: TRBD1; V gene: TRBV9; CDR3 DNA: TGTGCCAGCAGCACCAGGGGGCAGAGAGGTTCACCCCTCCACTTT; CDR3 protein: CASSTRGQRGSPLHF
clone size: .; J gene: TRBJ2-2; D gene: .; V gene: TRBV21-1; CDR3 DNA: TGTGCCAGCAGCTCCTGGACTAGCGGGGGGGCCAACACCGGGGAGCTGTTTTTT; CDR3 protein: CASSSWTSGGANTGELFF
clone size: .; J gene: TRBJ1-2; D gene: .; V gene: TRBV6-5; CDR3 DNA: TGTGCCAGCAGGAGGGGGATCGGTAACTATGGCTACACCTTC; CDR3 protein: CASRRGIGNYGYTF
clone size: .; J gene: TRBJ1-2; D gene: .; V gene: TRBV28; CDR3 DNA: TGTGCCAGCAGTAGCGGCCGGGACACCTATGGCTACACCTTC; CDR3 protein: CASSSGRDTYGYTF
clone size: .; J gene: TRBJ1-5; D gene: .; V gene: TRBV3-1/TRBV3-2; CDR3 DNA: TGTGCCAGCAGCCAAGGGGGGCTGGGCAATCAGCCCCAGCATTTT; CDR3 protein: CASSQGGLGNQPQHF
clone size: .; J gene: TRBJ2-1; D gene: TRBD2; V gene: TRBV4-2; CDR3 DNA: TGTGCCAGCAGCCACCTCGCGGGGGGCAACAATGAGCAGTTCTTC; CDR3 protein: CASSHLAGGNNEQFF
clone size: .; J gene: TRBJ1-4; D gene: TRBD1; V gene: TRBV24-1; CDR3 DNA: TGTGCCACCAGTGATGGCAGGGACAGATCTGAAAAACTGTTTTTT; CDR3 protein: CATSDGRDRSEKLFF
clone size: .; J gene: TRBJ2-1; D gene: TRBD2; V gene: TRBV7-9; CDR3 DNA: TGTGCCAGCAGCTTATCGTCGCGGACTAGCGGTAACAATGAGCAGTTCTTC; CDR3 protein: CASSLSSRTSGNNEQFF
clone size: .; J gene: TRBJ1-6; D gene: TRBD1; V gene: TRBV7-9; CDR3 DNA: TGTGCCAGCAGCTTAGAAGACAGGGTACTCCACTTT; CDR3 protein: CASSLEDRVLHF
clone size: .; J gene: TRBJ1-6; D gene: TRBD1; V gene: TRBV5-1; CDR3 DNA: TGCGCCAGCAGCACCGGGGACAGCTTTAATTCACCCCTCCACTTT; CDR3 protein: CASSTGDSFNSPLHF
clone size: once; J gene: TRBJ2-3; D gene: TRBD1; V gene: TRBV12-5; CDR3 DNA: TGTGCTAGGGCCGGGACAGGTAGAGGTTGGACAGATACGCAGTATTTT; CDR3 protein: CARAGTGRGWTDTQYF
clone size: .; J gene: TRBJ1-1; D gene: .; V gene: TRBV28; CDR3 DNA: TGTGCCAGCAGCAGAACAGCGAACACTGAAGCTTTCTTT; CDR3 protein: CASSRTANTEAFF
clone size: .; J gene: TRBJ2-1; D gene: TRBD2; V gene: TRBV5-8; CDR3 DNA: TGTGCCAGCAGCTGGCAATTCTCCGGGACTAGCGGGGGGGCGTCCAATGAGCAGTTCTTC; CDR3 protein: CASSWQFSGTSGGASNEQFF
clone size: once; J gene: TRBJ2-7; D gene: .; V gene: TRBV7-2; CDR3 DNA: TGTGCCAGCAGCCGCACAGGTATCTACGAGCAGTACTTC; CDR3 protein: CASSRTGIYEQYF
clone size: few; J gene: TRBJ1-2; D gene: .; V gene: TRBV3-1/TRBV3-2; CDR3 DNA: TGTGCCAGCAGCCAAGATGGGGCCTTGATAGGCGGCGGCTCCTATGGCTACACCTTC; CDR3 protein: CASSQDGALIGGGSYGYTF
clone size: .; J gene: TRBJ1-2; D gene: .; V gene: TRBV6-6; CDR3 DNA: TGTGCCAGCAGTCCAACCCTCCGACAGCATCTTAACTATGGCTACACCTTC; CDR3 protein: CASSPTLRQHLNYGYTF
clone size: .; J gene: TRBJ1-2; D gene: TRBD1; V gene: TRBV5-8; CDR3 DNA: TGTGCCAGCAGATATGCGCCCCGGACAGGGGGCGACTACACCTTC; CDR3 protein: CASRYAPRTGGDYTF
clone size: .; J gene: TRBJ2-7; D gene: TRBD1; V gene: TRBV7-9; CDR3 DNA: TGTGCCAGCAGCTTATCGCCGGACAGGCCAACCTACGAGCAGTACTTC; CDR3 protein: CASSLSPDRPTYEQYF
clone size: .; J gene: TRBJ1-5; D gene: .; V gene: TRBV4-2; CDR3 DNA: TGTGCCAGCAGCCAAGAGACGGGAATTAGCAATCAGCCCCAGCATTTT; CDR3 protein: CASSQETGISNQPQHF
clone size: .; J gene: TRBJ1-2; D gene: TRBD1; V gene: TRBV10-3; CDR3 DNA: TGTGCCATCAGTGGACAACAGGGGATCGGCTATGGCTACACCTTC; CDR3 protein: CAISGQQGIGYGYTF
clone size: .; J gene: TRBJ1-1; D gene: .; V gene: TRBV18; CDR3 DNA: TGTGCCAGCTCACCAGCGATTCGAAACACTGAAGCTTTCTTT; CDR3 protein: CASSPAIRNTEAFF
clone size: few; J gene: TRBJ1-2; D gene: TRBD1; V gene: TRBV6-5; CDR3 DNA: TGTGCCAGCAGTCCGGACAGGGTCTATGGCTACACCTTC; CDR3 protein: CASSPDRVYGYTF
clone size: .; J gene: TRBJ1-1; D gene: TRBD1; V gene: TRBV4-1; CDR3 DNA: TGCGCCAGCAGCCAAGAGGCAGGGGGGTTCACTGAAGCTTTCTTT; CDR3 protein: CASSQEAGGFTEAFF
clone size: .; J gene: TRBJ2-3; D gene: TRBD2; V gene: TRBV6-6; CDR3 DNA: TGTGCCAGCAGTACGTTAGCGGGGACCACAGATACGCAGTATTTT; CDR3 protein: CASSTLAGTTDTQYF
clone size: .; J gene: TRBJ2-2; D gene: .; V gene: TRBV18; CDR3 DNA: TGTGCCAGCTCACATGACTCGAACACCGGGGAGCTGTTTTTT; CDR3 protein: CASSHDSNTGELFF
clone size: .; J gene: TRBJ2-7; D gene: .; V gene: TRBV13; CDR3 DNA: TGTGCCAGCAGCTTAGGTACCCGGGGGGCCTCCTACGAGCAGTACTTC; CDR3 protein: CASSLGTRGASYEQYF
clone size: .; J gene: TRBJ1-3; D gene: .; V gene: TRBV4-3; CDR3 DNA: TGCGCCAGCAGCCAAGAGGGGCCTTTCATCTCTGGAAACACCATATATTTT; CDR3 protein: CASSQEGPFISGNTIYF
clone size: .; J gene: TRBJ2-1; D gene: .; V gene: TRBV24-1; CDR3 DNA: TGTGCCACCAGTGGGAGCGGCCAAGGTAATGAGCAGTTCTTC; CDR3 protein: CATSGSGQGNEQFF
clone size: once; J gene: TRBJ1-1; D gene: .; V gene: TRBV3-1/TRBV3-2; CDR3 DNA: TGTGCCAGCAGCCCCGGGACACATAACACTGAAGCTTTCTTT; CDR3 protein: CASSPGTHNTEAFF
clone size: .; J gene: TRBJ1-2; D gene: .; V gene: TRBV19; CDR3 DNA: TGTGCCAGTAGTATAGGGCAGTCCTATGGCTACACCTTC; CDR3 protein: CASSIGQSYGYTF
clone size: .; J gene: TRBJ1-3; D gene: .; V gene: TRBV7-3; CDR3 DNA: TGTGCCAGCAGCCTGGGGGGTAGCTCTGGAAACACCATATATTTT; CDR3 protein: CASSLGGSSGNTIYF
clone size: .; J gene: TRBJ2-2; D gene: .; V gene: TRBV5-1; CDR3 DNA: TGCGCCAGCAGCTTGGGGACAGTCGCGAACACCGGGGAGCTGTTTTTT; CDR3 protein: CASSLGTVANTGELFF
clone size: few; J gene: TRBJ2-7; D gene: TRBD1; V gene: TRBV28; CDR3 DNA: TGTGCCAGCAGCCGCCCGGGACAGGGACTCTACGAGCAGTACTTC; CDR3 protein: CASSRPGQGLYEQYF
clone size: .; J gene: TRBJ2-1; D gene: .; V gene: TRBV6-6; CDR3 DNA: TGTGCCAGCAGTCGTGATTTACTAGCCGTTAGCTCCTACAATGAGCAGTTCTTC; CDR3 protein: CASSRDLLAVSSYNEQFF
clone size: .; J gene: TRBJ1-6; D gene: TRBD1; V gene: TRBV27; CDR3 DNA: TGTGCCAGCAGTTTAGGGACAGGGGTGGATAATTCACCCCTCCACTTT; CDR3 protein: CASSLGTGVDNSPLHF
clone size: .; J gene: TRBJ1-5; D gene: TRBD1; V gene: TRBV7-8; CDR3 DNA: TGTGCCAGCACTCTACAGGGGGCGAGCAATCAGCCCCAGCATTTT; CDR3 protein: CASTLQGASNQPQHF
clone size: few; J gene: TRBJ2-1; D gene: TRBD1; V gene: TRBV5-1; CDR3 DNA: TGCGCCAGCAGCTTTGGAATCCCCCGGGACAGGGGTGGCAATGAGCAGTTCTTC; CDR3 protein: CASSFGIPRDRGGNEQFF
clone size: few; J gene: TRBJ2-1; D gene: .; V gene: TRBV5-6; CDR3 DNA: TGTGCCAGCAGCTTGGGAAGAGGGGAGCAGTTCTTC; CDR3 protein: CASSLGRGEQFF
clone size: .; J gene: TRBJ1-2; D gene: .; V gene: TRBV14; CDR3 DNA: TGTGCCAGCAGCCAAGCAAGGGGCAACTATGGCTACACCTTC; CDR3 protein: CASSQARGNYGYTF
clone size: .; J gene: TRBJ1-5; D gene: TRBD1; V gene: TRBV6-5; CDR3 DNA: TGTGCCAGCAGAGGGACAGGGGGTGGTCAGCCCCAGCATTTT; CDR3 protein: CASRGTGGGQPQHF